The 15 T cell receptor beta chains in this list originate from one sample, sequenced in a study of blood T cell repertoires in COVID-19. Using immunoSEQ multiplex PCR, the repertoire was profiled, and TCRdb retains in-frame clones only, with some absent. Here the sample spans some 150,000 clones, 80% to 90% being singletons. The specimen was peripheral blood. These receptors all stem from a man aged 35 to 55 with acute or convalescent COVID-19.

This rearrangement joins TRBV5-4 to TRBJ2-7; the match to TRBD1 covers 11 bases. The V gene end was trimmed by 5 bases and the J gene end by 7 bases; junction bases not matched to a gene: 8. Germline loops: CDR1 SGHNT, CDR2 YYREEE (reference sequence). The CDR3 is 14 amino acids. The CDR3 DNA reads TGTGCCAGCAGTCGACCGGGACAGGGGGGAGAGCAGTACTTC. Protein product: CASSRPGQGGEQYF.

This clone is a singleton in its sample. V gene TRBV12-5 combines with J gene TRBJ1-1; a weak D match, TRBD1 (5 bases). The CDR3 is 14 amino acids. Germline values: CDR1 LGHNT, CDR2 FRNRAP. V was pared by 1 base and J by 4 bases, with 10 bases between. The CDR3 protein is CASGLAQGGTEAFF. CDR3 nucleotides: TGTGCTAGTGGTTTGGCCCAGGGAGGCACTGAAGCTTTCTTT.

V and J are TRBV19 and TRBJ2-1; 10 bases match TRBD1. Looked up from germline, CDR1 is LNHDA and CDR2 is SQIVND (reference sequence). This CDR3 comprises 14 residues. The V gene end was trimmed by 3 bases and the J gene end by 9 bases; junction bases not matched to a gene: 5. CDR3 in DNA: TGTGCCAGTAGTATTCCCGGGACAGGGGCTGAGCAGTTCTTC. This sequence encodes CASSIPGTGAEQFF.

This sequence joins TRBV9 and TRBJ2-3; TRBD1 matches 8 bases. The CDR3 loop spans 13 amino acids. CDR1 is SGDLS and CDR2 is YYNGEE in the germline V gene. Germline trimming cut 4 bases from V and 3 bases from J; bases unmatched to any gene: 1. CDR3 in DNA: TGTGCCAGCAGCCGACAGGGGACAGATACGCAGTATTTT. Translating it yields CASSRQGTDTQYF.

The genes are TRBV18 and TRBJ1-1, with TRBD1 as a possible D gene (6 bases). The germline CDR1 and CDR2 sequences are KGHSH and LQKENI. V was shortened by 4 bases and J by 6 bases, with 15 bases between the two germline ends. This CDR3 is 14 amino acids long. DNA for the CDR3: TGTGCCAGCTCACTACTATTTGGACAGCCTGAAGCTTTCTTT. Protein: CASSLLFGQPEAFF.

The chain employs TRBV19 and TRBJ1-5; maybe TRBD1 (5 bases). Per the germline V gene, CDR1 is LNHDA and CDR2 is SQIVND (reference sequence). Between the trimmed V and J ends, which lost 6 bases and 0 bases, there was a span of 9 bases. This CDR3 is built from 14 residues. This CDR3 is CASSLDSSNQPQHF. The CDR3 DNA sequence: TGTGCCAGTAGCCTCGACAGTAGCAATCAGCCCCAGCATTTT.

This clone was recorded only once. The chain has TRBV3-1 (or the pseudogene TRBV3-2) and TRBJ2-3; TRBD2 agrees at 8 bases. Germline values: CDR1 LGHDT, CDR2 YNNKEL (reference sequence). J lost 0 bases, V lost 1 base, and 15 bases had no gene match. This CDR3 is 20 amino acids long. The CDR3 region has the DNA TGTGCCAGCAGCCAAGCCTTTTCTTTGGTAGCGGGGACTAGCACAGATACGCAGTATTTT. It yields the protein CASSQAFSLVAGTSTDTQYF.

The rearrangement uses TRBV24-1 and TRBJ1-1; 8 positions agree with TRBD1. This CDR3 has 20 residues. The ends lost 2 bases at V and 1 base at J; junction bases unmatched: 17. The germline V gene encodes CDR1 KGHDR and CDR2 SFDVKD. The CDR3 coding sequence is TGTGCCACCAGTGATTCGGATGCCTTCGGGATCGGGACAGGGAACACTGAAGCTTTCTTT. Translation: CATSDSDAFGIGTGNTEAFF.

The chain is built from TRBV19 and TRBJ1-5; 7 bases match TRBD1. The CDR3 runs 13 residues. From germline, CDR1 is LNHDA and CDR2 SQIVND (reference sequence). Trimming removed 5 bases from V and 8 bases from J; junction bases left unmatched: 6. CDR3: CASSLPQGKPQHF. CDR3 nucleotides: TGTGCCAGTAGTCTTCCACAGGGGAAGCCCCAGCATTTT.

The chain is built from TRBV5-6 and TRBJ2-1, with D perhaps TRBD1 (5 bases). Germline CDR1 and CDR2: SGHDT and YYEEEE. Trimming left V 0 bases short and J 7 bases short, with 8 bases between. CDR3 length equals 13 residues. The CDR3, as DNA: TGTGCCAGCAGCTTGGACTACAGGAATGAGCAGTTCTTC. The encoded protein is CASSLDYRNEQFF.

The chain uses TRBV9 and TRBJ2-3; D is uncertain. The length of the CDR3 is 14 residues. V lost 4 bases to trimming and J lost 2 bases, with 11 bases between them. CDR1 is SGDLS and CDR2 is YYNGEE in the germline V gene. CDR3 nucleotide sequence: TGTGCCAGCAGCCCCACTACAAACACAGATACGCAGTATTTT. Translation gives CASSPTTNTDTQYF.

Comment on this clone: The sample carries other DNA sequences with the same CDR3. The chain has TRBV3-1 (or the pseudogene TRBV3-2) and TRBJ2-3; 9 bases align to TRBD2. There are 15 residues in the CDR3. CDR1 LGHDT and CDR2 YNNKEL come from the germline V gene (reference sequence). V lost 4 bases, J lost 6 bases, and 8 bases stayed unmatched. The chain's CDR3 is CASSPRGGLTDTQYF. In DNA form, the CDR3 reads TGTGCCAGCAGCCCGCGGGGGGGCTTGACGGATACGCAGTATTTT.

This sequence joins TRBV5-1 and TRBJ2-3; 9 bases agree with TRBD2. In germline, CDR1 is SGHRS, CDR2 YFSETQ. The CDR3 consists of 15 residues. J was trimmed by 2 bases and V by 5 bases; bases with no gene match: 6. In nucleotides, the CDR3 is TGCGCCAGCAGGTTAGCGGGGGTAACCACAGATACGCAGTATTTT. Translated: CASRLAGVTTDTQYF.

The chain couples TRBV5-1 to TRBJ2-7; TRBD1 matches 7 bases. Trimming took 4 bases from V and 0 from J; bases not matched to a gene: 13. This CDR3 region has 17 residues. The germline gives CDR1 SGHRS, CDR2 YFSETQ. The CDR3 region has the DNA TGCGCCAGCAGCCGTATACTACCAAGGGACAGCTCCTACGAGCAGTACTTC. Amino acid sequence: CASSRILPRDSSYEQYF.

This rearrangement joins TRBV5-1 to TRBJ1-1; unclear D gene. V was trimmed by 1 base and J by 0 bases, leaving 10 bases between them. The CDR3 sequence is 15 residues long. CDR1 and CDR2 (germline): SGHRS, YFSETQ. CDR3 in amino acids: CASSLTVGVNTEAFF. CDR3 DNA sequence: TGCGCCAGCAGCTTGACGGTAGGAGTGAACACTGAAGCTTTCTTT. The whole variable domain, filled in from reference TRBV5-1 and TRBJ1-1, reads KAGVTQTPRYLIKTRGQQVTLSCSPISGHRSVSWYQQTPGQGLQFLFEYFSETQRNKGNFPGRFSGRQFSNSRSEMNVSTLELGDSALYLCASSLTVGVNTEAFFGQGTRLTVV.